The clone carrying this T cell receptor (beta chain) has a count of ten or more. The data belong to a study of spatial heterogeneity in lung cancer. TCRdb recomputed calls from the 5' RACE reads with MiXCR, one row per CDR3 protein. The data show about 13,000 distinct CDR3 sequences, around 9.1% seen once. The V gene lost 2 bases and the J gene lost 1 base, with 5 bases spanning the gap. From germline, CDR1 is LNHNV and CDR2 YYDKDF (reference sequence). CDR3 length equals 13 residues. Time point in this sample: sample taken at primary tumor resection. From tumor, nontumor lung or frozen PBMC, whole RNA was taken unsorted for sequencing.

The source of this sequence is a male donor with early-stage non-small cell lung cancer. V usage is TRBV15 and J usage is TRBJ1-1; no definite D call. The material sequenced was PBMCs, taken at surgery. The CDR3 coding sequence is TGTGCCACCAGCAGACCACCGAACACTGAAGCTTTCTTT. It translates to CATSRPPNTEAFF.